The 21 T cell receptor beta chains below come from one sample, sequenced in a study of blood T cell repertoires in COVID-19. Only in-frame clones appear in the TCRdb table, and some are missing; sequencing was by immunoSEQ multiplex PCR. Seen here are some 370,000 clones, about 89% observed once, and the top ten hold about 1.2%. Specimen: peripheral blood. These receptor sequences come from a man aged 35 to 55 with acute or convalescent COVID-19.

This chain links TRBV11-3 with TRBJ2-2; TRBD1 aligns across 7 bases. Germline CDR1 and CDR2: SGHNT and YENEEA. CDR3 length: 17 residues. V was pared by 4 bases and J by 4 bases, with 12 bases of the junction left unmatched. The CDR3 DNA follows: TGTGCCAGCAGCTCGAGGACCGGGACAGACTTCACCGGGGAGCTGTTTTTT. Translated, it gives CASSSRTGTDFTGELFF.

This sequence joins TRBV24-1 and TRBJ1-2; 7 positions agree with TRBD1. Trimming cost V 5 bases and J 8 bases; bases outside gene matches: 16. The CDR3 runs 16 residues. Per the germline V gene, CDR1 is KGHDR and CDR2 is SFDVKD. CDR3 loop: CATSGAPGQMSEGYTF. CDR3 in DNA: TGTGCCACCAGTGGCGCCCCGGGACAGATGTCGGAAGGCTACACCTTC.

V is TRBV4-3 and J is TRBJ1-1; no clear D. V was shortened by 0 bases and J by 1 base, with 6 bases between the two germline ends. The length of the CDR3 is 14 residues. Germline-derived CDR1 and CDR2 are LGHNA and YSLEER. CDR3 nucleotide sequence: TGCGCCAGCAGCCAAGAATTCCGGAACACTGAAGCTTTCTTT. This encodes CASSQEFRNTEAFF.

Only a few counts were recorded for this clone. The genes are TRBV18 and TRBJ1-5; 9 bases line up with TRBD1. The CDR3 is 15 residues long. Germline CDR1 is KGHSH and CDR2 is LQKENI. Trimming removed 6 bases from V and 4 bases from J; junction bases left unmatched: 7. CDR3 bases: TGTGCCAGCTCCGGAGGACAGGGGCAGAATCAGCCCCAGCATTTT. Residues: CASSGGQGQNQPQHF.

The chain couples TRBV5-6 to TRBJ1-2, with 7 bases matching TRBD1. Trimming at V came to 4 bases and at J to 2 bases, leaving 5 bases not matched to a gene. The germline CDR1 and CDR2 sequences are SGHDT and YYEEEE. CDR3 length equals 14 residues. As DNA, the CDR3 is TGTGCCAGCAGCCTAGGACAGGCCAACTATGGCTACACCTTC. It translates to CASSLGQANYGYTF.

The chain's CDR3 is CASSLRVATNYEQYF. The CDR3 coding sequence is TGTGCCAGCAGTCTCAGGGTCGCTACTAACTACGAGCAGTACTTC. The genes are TRBV27 and TRBJ2-7; perhaps TRBD1 as D (5 bases). Per germline, CDR1 MNHEY and CDR2 SMNVEV (reference sequence). V lost 5 bases and J 3 bases, leaving 17 bases between the germline ends. CDR3 size: 15 residues.

The V call is TRBV11-2, the J call TRBJ2-7; no firm D call. Germline CDR1 and CDR2: SGHAT and FQNNGV. V was trimmed by 7 bases and J by 3 bases, leaving 10 bases between them. This CDR3 is 12 amino acids long. The CDR3 loop reads CASNHGDYEQYF. DNA of the CDR3: TGTGCCAGCAACCACGGAGACTACGAGCAGTACTTC.

The chain carries TRBV9 and TRBJ1-6, with 8 bases identical to TRBD1. J lost 10 bases, V lost 4 bases, and 10 bases had no gene match. The CDR3 is 15 residues long. In germline, CDR1 is SGDLS, CDR2 YYNGEE. The CDR3 coding sequence is TGTGCCAGCAGCCCCGCACAGGGGGTGAACTCACCCCTCCACTTT. Protein product: CASSPAQGVNSPLHF.

The table lists this clone with a few counts. The J gene is TRBJ1-4, the V gene TRBV2; 10 nucleotides align to TRBD1. Germline CDR1 reads SNHLY; CDR2 reads FYNNEI. V lost 3 bases, J lost 7 bases, and 5 bases stayed unmatched. The CDR3 sequence is 15 residues long. The DNA of the CDR3 is TGTGCCAGCAGTGAGCCGACAGGGGGCTCTGAAAAACTGTTTTTT. Its protein product is CASSEPTGGSEKLFF.

This sequence joins TRBV13 and TRBJ2-2, with D possibly matching TRBD1 (6 bases). The CDR3 consists of 15 residues. In germline, CDR1 is PRHDT, CDR2 FYEKMQ (reference sequence). Trimming removed 3 bases at V and 4 bases at J, with 12 bases between. The DNA of the CDR3 is TGTGCCAGCAGCTTCAGGGAAGGGGGCACCGGGGAGCTGTTTTTT. Translating gives CASSFREGGTGELFF.

V usage is TRBV27 and J usage is TRBJ2-1, with 9 bases that match TRBD2. The CDR3 is 15 residues long. V lost 5 bases to trimming and J lost 9 bases; unmatched junction nucleotides: 11. CDR1 is MNHEY and CDR2 is SMNVEV in the germline V gene (reference sequence). The DNA of the CDR3 is TGTGCCAGCAGTCTGACTAGCGGCGTTAACGGTGAGCAGTTCTTC. Translated, it gives CASSLTSGVNGEQFF.

The CDR3 loop reads CASSPYGTSGYNEQFF. CDR3 bases: TGTGCCAGCAGCCCATATGGGACTAGCGGCTACAATGAGCAGTTCTTC. J is TRBJ2-1 and V is TRBV7-6, with 11 bases identical to TRBD2. The V gene end was trimmed by 5 bases and the J gene end by 3 bases; junction bases not matched to a gene: 6. CDR1 and CDR2 from the germline V gene are SGHVS and FNYEAQ. This CDR3 has 16 amino acids.

The chain employs TRBV13 and TRBJ2-7; the match to TRBD2 covers 13 bases. Looked up from germline, CDR1 is PRHDT and CDR2 is FYEKMQ (reference sequence). The V segment lost 0 bases and the J segment 2 bases; nucleotides outside the gene matches: 1. The CDR3 is made up of 16 amino acids. In DNA form, the CDR3 reads TGTGCCAGCAGCTTAGGGACTAGCGGGAGGCCCTACGAGCAGTACTTC. Its protein is CASSLGTSGRPYEQYF.

The chain combines TRBV18 with TRBJ2-2; TRBD1 agrees at 9 bases. Trimming took 3 bases from V and 5 from J; bases not matched to a gene: 4. This CDR3 is built from 15 residues. The V gene's germline CDR1 is KGHSH and CDR2 LQKENI. This CDR3 reads CASSPGQGVTGELFF. The CDR3 DNA is TGTGCCAGCTCACCGGGACAGGGAGTGACCGGGGAGCTGTTTTTT.

The chain combines TRBV28 with TRBJ2-1, with TRBD2 matching 12 bases. V shed 5 bases, J shed 6 bases, and the junction held 14 bases outside the gene matches. The germline V gene encodes CDR1 MDHEN and CDR2 SYDVKM. The CDR3 covers 18 residues. The CDR3 here is CASSPTSGGPALGNEQFF. In DNA, the CDR3 is TGTGCCAGCAGTCCGACTAGCGGGGGCCCTGCCCTCGGCAATGAGCAGTTCTTC. Supplemented by reference TRBV28 and TRBJ2-1, the full variable domain reads DVKVTQSSRYLVKRTGEKVFLECVQDMDHENMFWYRQDPGLGLRLIYFSYDVKMKEKGDIPEGYSVSREKKERFSLILESASTNQTSMYLCASSPTSGGPALGNEQFFGPGTRLTVL.

This chain uses TRBV5-4 with TRBJ1-6; tentatively, D is TRBD1 (6 bases). Between the trimmed V and J ends, which lost 0 bases and 10 bases, there was a span of 8 bases. This CDR3 contains 13 residues. Germline V lookup: CDR1 SGHNT, CDR2 YYREEE (reference sequence). The CDR3, as DNA: TGTGCCAGCAGCTTGGACAGGGTATCACCCCTCCACTTT. Amino acids: CASSLDRVSPLHF.

The rearrangement uses TRBV28 and TRBJ1-1; D is unresolved. The V gene lost 6 bases and the J gene lost 3 bases, with 23 bases spanning the gap. The CDR3 has 17 residues. Germline lookup yields CDR1 MDHEN and CDR2 SYDVKM. CDR3 coding DNA: TGTGCCAGCAGCTGGGGAGGTCGAGCCCTCGGGGACACTGAAGCTTTCTTT. This translates into CASSWGGRALGDTEAFF.

This chain connects TRBV5-4 to TRBJ2-3; 7 positions match TRBD2. The ends lost 5 bases at V and 1 base at J; junction bases unmatched: 7. Germline V gene data show CDR1 as SGHNT and CDR2 as YYREEE (reference sequence). The CDR3 has 15 amino acids. The CDR3 nucleotides read TGTGCCAGCAGTCCAAGCGGGGTTCGCACAGATACGCAGTATTTT. It codes for CASSPSGVRTDTQYF.

The J gene is TRBJ1-1, the V gene TRBV7-3; D not certain. The germline V and J ends were trimmed by 4 bases and 0 bases, with 12 bases remaining between them. This CDR3 contains 15 residues. Germline V CDR1 and CDR2: SGHTA, FQGTGA. Here the CDR3 reads CASSSNVHMNTEAFF. CDR3 nucleotides: TGTGCCAGCAGCTCCAACGTCCACATGAACACTGAAGCTTTCTTT.

The sample holds one count of this clone. The chain couples TRBV27 to TRBJ1-5, with D unresolved. Germline V gene data show CDR1 as MNHEY and CDR2 as SMNVEV (reference sequence). The ends were cut back, 6 bases at V and 3 bases at J, with 9 bases in the middle. The CDR3 has 13 amino acids. This chain's CDR3 is CASRWTVNQPQHF. CDR3 DNA sequence: TGTGCCAGCAGGTGGACTGTCAATCAGCCCCAGCATTTT.

The chain couples TRBV12-3 or TRBV12-4 to TRBJ1-5; TRBD1 aligns across 9 bases. The CDR3 runs to 12 residues. V shed 6 bases and J 7 bases; nucleotides not matched to a gene: 1. The CDR3 DNA sequence: TGTGCCAGCAGAACAGGGGGCCAGCCCCAGCATTTT. As protein: CASRTGGQPQHF.